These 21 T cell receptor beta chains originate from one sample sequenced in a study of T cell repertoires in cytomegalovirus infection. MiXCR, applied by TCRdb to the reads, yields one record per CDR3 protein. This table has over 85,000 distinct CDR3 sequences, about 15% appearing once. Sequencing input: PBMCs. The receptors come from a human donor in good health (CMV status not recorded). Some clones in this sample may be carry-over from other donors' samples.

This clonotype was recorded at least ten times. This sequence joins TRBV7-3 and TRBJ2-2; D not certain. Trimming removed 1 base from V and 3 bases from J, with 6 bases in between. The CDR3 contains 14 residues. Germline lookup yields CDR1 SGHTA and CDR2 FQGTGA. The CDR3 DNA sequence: TGTGCCAGCAGCTTAAACACGGACACCGGGGAGCTGTTTTTT. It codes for CASSLNTDTGELFF.

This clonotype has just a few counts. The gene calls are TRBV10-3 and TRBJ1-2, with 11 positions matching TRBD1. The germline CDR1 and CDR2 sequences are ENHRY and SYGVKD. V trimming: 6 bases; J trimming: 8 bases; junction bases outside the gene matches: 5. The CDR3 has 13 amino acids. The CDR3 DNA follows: TGTGCCATCAGGGAGGACAGGGGGCAAGGCTACACCTTC. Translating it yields CAIREDRGQGYTF.

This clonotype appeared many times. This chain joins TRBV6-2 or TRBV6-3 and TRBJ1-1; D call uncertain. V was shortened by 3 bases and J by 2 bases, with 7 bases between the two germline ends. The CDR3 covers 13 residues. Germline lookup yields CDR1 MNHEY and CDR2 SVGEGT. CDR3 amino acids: CASSYEGNTEAFF. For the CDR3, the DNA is TGTGCCAGCAGTTATGAGGGAAACACTGAAGCTTTCTTT.

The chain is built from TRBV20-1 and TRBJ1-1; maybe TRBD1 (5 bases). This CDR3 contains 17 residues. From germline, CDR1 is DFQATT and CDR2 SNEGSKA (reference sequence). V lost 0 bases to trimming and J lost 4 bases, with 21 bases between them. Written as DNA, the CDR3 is TGCAGTGCTAGAGATGGCCAGGGAGACGTCAAAGGCACTGAAGCTTTCTTT. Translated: CSARDGQGDVKGTEAFF.

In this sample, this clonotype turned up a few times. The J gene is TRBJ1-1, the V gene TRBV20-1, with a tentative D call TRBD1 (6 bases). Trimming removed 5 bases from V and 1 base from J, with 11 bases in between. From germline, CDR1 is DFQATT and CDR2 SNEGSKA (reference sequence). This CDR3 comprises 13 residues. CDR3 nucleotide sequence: TGCAGTGCTGAGCGGGGGCCGAACACTGAAGCTTTCTTT. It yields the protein CSAERGPNTEAFF.

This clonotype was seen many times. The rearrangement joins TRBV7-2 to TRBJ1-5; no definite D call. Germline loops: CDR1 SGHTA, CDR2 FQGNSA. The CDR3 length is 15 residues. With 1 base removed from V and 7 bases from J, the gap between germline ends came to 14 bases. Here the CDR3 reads CASSLVLSPGQPQHF. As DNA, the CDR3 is TGTGCCAGCAGCTTAGTTTTAAGTCCAGGCCAGCCCCAGCATTTT.

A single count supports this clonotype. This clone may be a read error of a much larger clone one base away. The CDR3 region is CAGSSGGTTYLGEFF. The CDR3 DNA follows: TGTGCCGGCAGCTCTGGTGGGACTACCTACCTAGGCGAGTTCTTC. This sequence joins TRBV7-8 and TRBJ2-1; 7 nucleotides line up with TRBD2. CDR1 is SGHVS, CDR2 FQNEAQ, per germline. The CDR3 sequence is 15 residues long. Filled out from reference TRBV7-8 and TRBJ2-1, the complete variable domain reads GAGVSQSPRYKVAKRGQDVALRCDPISGHVSLFWYQQALGQGPEFLTYFQNEAQLDKSGLPSDRFFAERPEGSVSTLKIQRTQQEDSAVYLCAGSSGGTTYLGEFFGPGTRLTVL.

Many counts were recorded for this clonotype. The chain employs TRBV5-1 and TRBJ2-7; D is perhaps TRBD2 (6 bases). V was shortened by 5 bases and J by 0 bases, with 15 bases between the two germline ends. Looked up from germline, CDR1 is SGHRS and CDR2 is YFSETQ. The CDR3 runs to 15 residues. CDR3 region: CASRPGVSSSYEQYF. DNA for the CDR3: TGCGCCAGCAGACCGGGGGTCTCCAGCTCCTACGAGCAGTACTTC.

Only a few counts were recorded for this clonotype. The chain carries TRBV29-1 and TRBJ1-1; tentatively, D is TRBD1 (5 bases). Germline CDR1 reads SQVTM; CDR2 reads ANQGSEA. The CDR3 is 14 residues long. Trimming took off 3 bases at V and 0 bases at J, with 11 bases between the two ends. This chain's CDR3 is CSVEGVSLNTEAFF. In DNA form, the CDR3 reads TGCAGCGTTGAGGGGGTCTCCCTGAACACTGAAGCTTTCTTT.

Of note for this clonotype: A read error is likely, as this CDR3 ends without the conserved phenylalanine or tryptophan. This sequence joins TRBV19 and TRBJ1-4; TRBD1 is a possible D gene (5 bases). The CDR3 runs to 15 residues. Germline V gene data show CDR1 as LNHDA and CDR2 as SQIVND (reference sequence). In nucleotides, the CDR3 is TGTGACACCCGGGAGGGGCGGCAGACTAATGAAAAACTGTTTTTA. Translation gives CDTREGRQTNEKLFL.

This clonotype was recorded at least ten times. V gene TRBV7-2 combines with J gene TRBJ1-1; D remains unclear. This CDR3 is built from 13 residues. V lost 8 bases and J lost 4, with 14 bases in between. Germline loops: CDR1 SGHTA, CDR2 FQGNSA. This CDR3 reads CASLTRAGTEAFF. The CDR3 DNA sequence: TGTGCCAGCCTAACGAGGGCGGGCACTGAAGCTTTCTTT.

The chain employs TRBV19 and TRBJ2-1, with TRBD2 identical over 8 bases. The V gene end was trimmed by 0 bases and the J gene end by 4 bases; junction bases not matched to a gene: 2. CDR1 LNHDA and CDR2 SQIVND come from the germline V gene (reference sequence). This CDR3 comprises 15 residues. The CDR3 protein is CASSIELAAYNEQFF. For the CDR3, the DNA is TGTGCCAGTAGTATAGAACTAGCGGCATACAATGAGCAGTTCTTC.

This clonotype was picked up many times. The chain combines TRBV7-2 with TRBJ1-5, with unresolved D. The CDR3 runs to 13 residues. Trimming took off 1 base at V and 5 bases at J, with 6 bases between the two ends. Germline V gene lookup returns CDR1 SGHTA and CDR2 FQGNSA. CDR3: CASSLVSHQPQHF. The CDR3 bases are TGTGCCAGCAGCTTAGTTTCCCATCAGCCCCAGCATTTT.

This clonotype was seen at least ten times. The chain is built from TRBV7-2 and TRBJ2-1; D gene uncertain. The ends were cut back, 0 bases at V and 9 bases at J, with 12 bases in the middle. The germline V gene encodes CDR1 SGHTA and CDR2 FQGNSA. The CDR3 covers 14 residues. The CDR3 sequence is CASSLAGPAGEQFF. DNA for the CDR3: TGTGCCAGCAGCTTAGCCGGACCTGCTGGTGAGCAGTTCTTC.

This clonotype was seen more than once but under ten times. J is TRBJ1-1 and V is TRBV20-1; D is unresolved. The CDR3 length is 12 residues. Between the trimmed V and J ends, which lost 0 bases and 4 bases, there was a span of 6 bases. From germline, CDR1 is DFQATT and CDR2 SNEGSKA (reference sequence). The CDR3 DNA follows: TGCAGTGCTAGAGAGCGGGTCACTGAAGCTTTCTTT. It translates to CSARERVTEAFF.

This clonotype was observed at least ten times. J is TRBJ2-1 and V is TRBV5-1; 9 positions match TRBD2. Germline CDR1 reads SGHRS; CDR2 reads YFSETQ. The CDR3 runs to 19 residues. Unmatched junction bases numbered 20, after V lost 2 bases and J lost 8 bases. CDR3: CASSFGGWSGTSSRYEQFF. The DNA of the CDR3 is TGCGCCAGCAGCTTTGGGGGTTGGTCGGGGACTAGCTCTCGATATGAGCAGTTCTTC. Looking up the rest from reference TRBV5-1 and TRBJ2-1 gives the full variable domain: KAGVTQTPRYLIKTRGQQVTLSCSPISGHRSVSWYQQTPGQGLQFLFEYFSETQRNKGNFPGRFSGRQFSNSRSEMNVSTLELGDSALYLCASSFGGWSGTSSRYEQFFGPGTRLTVL.

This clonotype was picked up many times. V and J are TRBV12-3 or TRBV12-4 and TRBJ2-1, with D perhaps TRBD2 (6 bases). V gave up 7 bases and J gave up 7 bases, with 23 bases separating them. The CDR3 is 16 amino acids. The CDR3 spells CASTAGSHYKSNEQFF. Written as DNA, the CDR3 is TGTGCCAGCACCGCGGGGAGCCACTATAAATCAAATGAGCAGTTCTTC.

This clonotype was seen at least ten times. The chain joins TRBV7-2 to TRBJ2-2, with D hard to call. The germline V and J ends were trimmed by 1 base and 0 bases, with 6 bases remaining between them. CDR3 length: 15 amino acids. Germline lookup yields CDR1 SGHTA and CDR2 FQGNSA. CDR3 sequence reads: CASSLDGANTGELFF. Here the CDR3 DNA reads TGTGCCAGCAGCTTAGATGGGGCGAACACCGGGGAGCTGTTTTTT.

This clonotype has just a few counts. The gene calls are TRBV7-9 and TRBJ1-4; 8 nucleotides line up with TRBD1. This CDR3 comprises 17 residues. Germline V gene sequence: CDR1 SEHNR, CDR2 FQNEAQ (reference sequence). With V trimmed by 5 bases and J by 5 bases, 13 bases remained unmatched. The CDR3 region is CASSAVRDRTENEKLFF. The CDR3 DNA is TGTGCCAGCAGCGCCGTCCGGGACAGGACCGAAAATGAAAAACTGTTTTTT.

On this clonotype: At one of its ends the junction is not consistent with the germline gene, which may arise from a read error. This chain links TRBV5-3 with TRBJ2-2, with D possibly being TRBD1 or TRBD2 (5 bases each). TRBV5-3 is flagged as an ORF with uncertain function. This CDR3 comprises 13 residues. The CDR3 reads CASSLGVAGELFF. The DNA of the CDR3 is TGTGCCAGCAGCTTGGGGGTCGCCGGGGAGCTGTTTTTT.

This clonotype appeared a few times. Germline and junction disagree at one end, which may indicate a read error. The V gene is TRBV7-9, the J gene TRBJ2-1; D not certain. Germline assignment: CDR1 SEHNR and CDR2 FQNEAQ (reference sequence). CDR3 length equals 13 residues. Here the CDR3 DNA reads TGTGCCAGCAGCTTAGGGCCCCTGCTAGATACGGTCTTC. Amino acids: CASSLGPLLDTVF.